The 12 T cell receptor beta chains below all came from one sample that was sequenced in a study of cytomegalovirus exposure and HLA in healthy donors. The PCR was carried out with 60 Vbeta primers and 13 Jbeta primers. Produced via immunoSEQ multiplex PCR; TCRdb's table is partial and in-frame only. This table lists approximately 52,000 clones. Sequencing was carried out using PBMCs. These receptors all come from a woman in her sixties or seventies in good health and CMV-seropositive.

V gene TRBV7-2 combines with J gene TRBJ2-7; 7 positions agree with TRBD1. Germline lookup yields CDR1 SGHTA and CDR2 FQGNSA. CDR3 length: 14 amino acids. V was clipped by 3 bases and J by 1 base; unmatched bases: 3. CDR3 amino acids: CASSFRDRSYEQYF. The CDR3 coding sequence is TGTGCCAGCAGCTTCCGGGACAGATCCTACGAGCAGTACTTC. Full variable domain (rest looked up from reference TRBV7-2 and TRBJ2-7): GAGVSQSPSNKVTEKGKDVELRCDPISGHTALYWYRQSLGQGLEFLIYFQGNSAPDKSGLPSDRFSAERTGGSVSTLTIQRTQQEDSAVYLCASSFRDRSYEQYFGPGTRLTVT.

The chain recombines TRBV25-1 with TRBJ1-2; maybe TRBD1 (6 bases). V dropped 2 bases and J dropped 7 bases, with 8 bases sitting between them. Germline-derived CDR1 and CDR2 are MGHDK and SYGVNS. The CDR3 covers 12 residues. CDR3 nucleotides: TGTGCCAGCAGTGAACAGGGGTTTGGCTACACCTTC. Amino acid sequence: CASSEQGFGYTF.

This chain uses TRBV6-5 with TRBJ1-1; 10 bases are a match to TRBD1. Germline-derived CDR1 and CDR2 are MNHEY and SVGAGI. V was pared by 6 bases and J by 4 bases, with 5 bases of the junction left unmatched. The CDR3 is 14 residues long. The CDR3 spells CASRTGGSATEAFF. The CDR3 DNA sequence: TGTGCCAGCAGGACAGGGGGCTCCGCCACTGAAGCTTTCTTT.

The CDR3: CASSSAGGIETQYF. The CDR3 bases are TGTGCCAGCAGCTCAGCGGGGGGGATAGAGACCCAGTACTTC. V is TRBV7-2 and J is TRBJ2-5; 10 nucleotides line up with TRBD2. V lost 4 bases and J lost 4; bases outside the gene matches: 3. Germline V gene lookup returns CDR1 SGHTA and CDR2 FQGNSA. The CDR3 is 14 amino acids.

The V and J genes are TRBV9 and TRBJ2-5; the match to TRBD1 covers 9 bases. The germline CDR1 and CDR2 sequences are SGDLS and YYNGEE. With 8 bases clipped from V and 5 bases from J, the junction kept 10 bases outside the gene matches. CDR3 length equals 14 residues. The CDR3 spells CASQQGASSETQYF. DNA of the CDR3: TGTGCCAGTCAACAGGGGGCATCTTCGGAGACCCAGTACTTC.

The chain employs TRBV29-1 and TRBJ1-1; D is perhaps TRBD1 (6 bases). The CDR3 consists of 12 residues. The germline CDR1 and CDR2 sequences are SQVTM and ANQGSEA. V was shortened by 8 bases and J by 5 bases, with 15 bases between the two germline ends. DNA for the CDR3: TGCAGCACCCGACAGGATCGGACTGAAGCTTTCTTT. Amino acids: CSTRQDRTEAFF.

Written as DNA, the CDR3 is TGTGCCAGCAGTCAGGGAACAGATACGCAGTATTTT. Translation: CASSQGTDTQYF. The chain links TRBV6-5 to TRBJ2-3; D might be TRBD1 (5 bases). Germline CDR1 is MNHEY and CDR2 is SVGAGI. V was pared by 5 bases and J by 3 bases, with 6 bases between. The CDR3 sequence is 12 residues long.

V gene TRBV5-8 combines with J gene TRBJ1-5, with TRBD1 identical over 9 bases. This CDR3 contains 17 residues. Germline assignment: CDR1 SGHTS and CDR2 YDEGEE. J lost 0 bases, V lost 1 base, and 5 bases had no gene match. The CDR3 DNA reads TGTGCCAGCAGCTTGATGACAGGGGGAAATAGCAATCAGCCCCAGCATTTT. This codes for CASSLMTGGNSNQPQHF.

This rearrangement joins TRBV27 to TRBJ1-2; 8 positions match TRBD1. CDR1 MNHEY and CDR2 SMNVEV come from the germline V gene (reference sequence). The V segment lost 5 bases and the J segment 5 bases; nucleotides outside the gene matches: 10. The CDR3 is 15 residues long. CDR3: CASSLGQGARYGYTF. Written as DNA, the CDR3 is TGTGCCAGCAGTCTCGGGCAGGGGGCAAGATATGGCTACACCTTC.

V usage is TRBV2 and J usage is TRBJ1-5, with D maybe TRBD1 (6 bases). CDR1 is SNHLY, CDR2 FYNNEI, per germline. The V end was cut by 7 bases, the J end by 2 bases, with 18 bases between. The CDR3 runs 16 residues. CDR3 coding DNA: TGTGCCAGCACGGCAGGACAGCCGGAGGGCAATCAGCCCCAGCATTTT. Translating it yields CASTAGQPEGNQPQHF.

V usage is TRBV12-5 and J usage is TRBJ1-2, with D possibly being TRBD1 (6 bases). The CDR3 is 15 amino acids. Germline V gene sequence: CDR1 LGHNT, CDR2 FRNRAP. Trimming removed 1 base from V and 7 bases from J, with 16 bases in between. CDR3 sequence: CASGLGEAGEGGYTF. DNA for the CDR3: TGTGCTAGTGGTTTGGGAGAGGCAGGGGAAGGTGGCTACACCTTC.

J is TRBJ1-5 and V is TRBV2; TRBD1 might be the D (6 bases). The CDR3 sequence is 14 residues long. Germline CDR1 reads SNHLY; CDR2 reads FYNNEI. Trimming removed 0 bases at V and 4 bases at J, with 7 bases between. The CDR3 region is CASSEAGGNQPQHF. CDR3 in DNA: TGTGCCAGCAGTGAAGCAGGGGGAAATCAGCCCCAGCATTTT.